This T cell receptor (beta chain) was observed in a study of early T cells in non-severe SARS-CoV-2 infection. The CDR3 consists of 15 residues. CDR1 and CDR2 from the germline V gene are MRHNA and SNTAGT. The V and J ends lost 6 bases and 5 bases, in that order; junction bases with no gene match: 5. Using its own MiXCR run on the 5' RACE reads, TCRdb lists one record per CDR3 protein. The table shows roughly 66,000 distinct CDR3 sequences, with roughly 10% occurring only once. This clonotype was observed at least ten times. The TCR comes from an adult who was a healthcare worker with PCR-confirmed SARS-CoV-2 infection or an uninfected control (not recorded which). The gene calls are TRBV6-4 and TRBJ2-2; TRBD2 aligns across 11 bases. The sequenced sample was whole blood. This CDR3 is CASSMTSGTTGELFF. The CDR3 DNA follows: TGTGCCAGCAGCATGACTAGCGGGACTACCGGGGAGCTGTTTTTT.